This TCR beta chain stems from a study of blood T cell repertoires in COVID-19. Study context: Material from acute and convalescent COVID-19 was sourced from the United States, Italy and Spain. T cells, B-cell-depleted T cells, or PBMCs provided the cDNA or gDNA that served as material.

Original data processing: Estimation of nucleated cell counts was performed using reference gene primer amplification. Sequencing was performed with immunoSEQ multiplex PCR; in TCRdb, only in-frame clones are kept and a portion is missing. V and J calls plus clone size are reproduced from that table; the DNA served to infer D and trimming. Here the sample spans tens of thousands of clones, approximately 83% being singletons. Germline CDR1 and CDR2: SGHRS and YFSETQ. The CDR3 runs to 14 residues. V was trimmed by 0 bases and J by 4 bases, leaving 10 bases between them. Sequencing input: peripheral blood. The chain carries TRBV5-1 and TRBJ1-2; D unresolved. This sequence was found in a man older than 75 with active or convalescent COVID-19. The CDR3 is CASSLEHSAYGYTF. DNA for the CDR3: TGCGCCAGCAGCTTGGAGCACAGTGCCTATGGCTACACCTTC.